A selection of T cell receptor beta chains follows, all from one sample in a study of cytomegalovirus exposure and HLA in healthy donors. Produced via immunoSEQ multiplex PCR; TCRdb's table is partial and in-frame only. The data hold approximately 160,000 clones, with roughly four fifths observed a single time. The sequencing sample was made of PBMCs. The receptors here all came from a woman aged 18-29 years in good health and CMV-seronegative. Each CDR3 is given with its conserved first and last residue.

J gene	V gene	CDR3 protein
TRBJ1-6	TRBV4-1	CASSLIPGSSYNSPLHF
TRBJ1-2	TRBV7-9	CASSLDRAPSDGYTF
TRBJ1-1	TRBV7-9	CASSGPGTGGTEAFF
TRBJ2-7	TRBV5-4	CASSPGDPLGEQYF
TRBJ1-2	TRBV7-9	CASSLLGYTF
TRBJ2-1	TRBV5-6	CASSDRKSGANEQFF
TRBJ2-5	TRBV15	CATSRQTGGETQYF
TRBJ1-5	TRBV4-1	CASSQVVVRQGDQPQHF
TRBJ2-7	TRBV19	CASSWAGAFYEQYF
TRBJ2-3	TRBV27	CASSLSPAGGPWLSDTQYF
TRBJ1-4	TRBV23-1	CASSPQGAAVNEKLFF
TRBJ2-3	TRBV28	CASSPGLAGSTDTQYF
TRBJ2-4	TRBV5-1	CASSLAGGHGNIQYF
NA	TRBV27	CASRRTVGDSYEQYF
TRBJ1-2	TRBV5-1	CASSFALNYGYTF